Listed here is a single T cell receptor beta chain. Its antigen is still unknown. The CDR3 is 15 amino acids. The V gene end was trimmed by 1 base and the J gene end by 4 bases; junction bases not matched to a gene: 1. From germline, CDR1 is LNHNV and CDR2 YYDKDF (reference sequence). Produced via immunoSEQ multiplex PCR; TCRdb's table is partial and in-frame only. The sample holds about 19,000 clones, about 90% seen once. The record originates from a study of lymphopenia after photon versus proton radiotherapy. Points from the study as a whole: Survival link was tested only in deceased patients; proton benefit remains a possibility. Post-nadir TCR diversity decline inversely tracked overall survival among those who died.

This chain connects TRBV15 to TRBJ1-5; TRBD1 matches 10 bases. The specimen was peripheral blood, collected from a patient treated with photon-based radiotherapy. The origin of this receptor is a man aged 55-75 years with pancreatic cancer. CDR3 sequence reads: CATSRGTGGNQPQHF. In nucleotides, the CDR3 is TGTGCCACCAGCAGAGGGACAGGGGGTAATCAGCCCCAGCATTTT.